This T cell receptor beta chain was sequenced during a study of blood T cell repertoires in COVID-19. Across the whole study: Specimens from acute and convalescent COVID-19 originated in the United States, Italy and Spain. Sample material is recorded as cDNA or gDNA derived from T cells, B-cell-depleted T cells, or PBMCs.

Data came from immunoSEQ multiplex PCR; TCRdb stores just in-frame clones and leaves some out. The table lists approximately 150,000 clones, about 80% of them singletons. Germline V CDR1 and CDR2: MNHEY, SMNVEV (reference sequence). CDR3 length: 14 amino acids. The V gene end was trimmed by 6 bases and the J gene end by 6 bases; junction bases not matched to a gene: 9. The source is an older woman with acute or convalescent COVID-19. J is TRBJ2-3 and V is TRBV27; 7 bases match TRBD1. Sequenced input: peripheral blood. For the CDR3, the DNA is TGTGCCAGCAGCCTTAAGGGGGCTTCGGATACGCAGTATTTT. It yields the protein CASSLKGASDTQYF.